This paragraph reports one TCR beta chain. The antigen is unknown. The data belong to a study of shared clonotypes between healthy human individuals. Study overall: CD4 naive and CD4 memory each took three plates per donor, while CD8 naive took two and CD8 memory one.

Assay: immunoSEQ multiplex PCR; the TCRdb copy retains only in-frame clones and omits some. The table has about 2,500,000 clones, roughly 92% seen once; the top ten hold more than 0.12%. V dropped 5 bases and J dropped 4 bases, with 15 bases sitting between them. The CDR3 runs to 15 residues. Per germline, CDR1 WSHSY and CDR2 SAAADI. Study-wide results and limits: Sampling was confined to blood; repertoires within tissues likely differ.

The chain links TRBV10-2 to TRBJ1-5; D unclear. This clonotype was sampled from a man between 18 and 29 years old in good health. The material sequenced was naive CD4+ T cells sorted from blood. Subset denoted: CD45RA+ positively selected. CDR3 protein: CASSPWRDRNQPQHF. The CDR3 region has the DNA TGCGCCAGCAGTCCCTGGAGGGATCGGAATCAGCCCCAGCATTTT.